A selection of T cell receptor beta chains follows, all from one sample in a study of ipilimumab plus nivolumab after autologous stem cell transplantation. The assay was immunoSEQ multiplex PCR, and TCRdb's table has in-frame clones only and misses some. Of over 75,000 clones in the sample, 75% to 85% were seen once. Source: PBMCs, taken in a trial of ipilimumab plus nivolumab as post-transplant consolidation. Receptors originate from a male donor with diffuse large B-cell lymphoma. The CDR3 runs from the conserved cysteine through the conserved F or W. Fields, in order: J gene, V gene, clone size, D gene, CDR3 protein, CDR3 DNA. D genes are given only for firm matches. A clone size is listed for some rows: how often the clone was seen (once, few, many), or a class if it is expanded.

J: TRBJ2-7; V: TRBV5-1; size: NA; D: TRBD1; CDR3: CASSPGQGGTSEQYF; DNA: TGCGCCAGCAGCCCCGGACAGGGGGGGACGTCCGAGCAGTACTTC
J: TRBJ1-1; V: TRBV5-1; size: few; D: NA; CDR3: CASSSGSRNTEAFF; DNA: TGCGCCAGCAGCTCCGGATCGCGGAACACTGAAGCTTTCTTT
J: TRBJ1-1; V: TRBV4-1; size: many; D: NA; CDR3: CASSPIGRGDPEAFF; DNA: TGCGCCAGCAGCCCCATTGGGAGGGGGGACCCTGAAGCTTTCTTT
J: TRBJ1-1; V: TRBV11-2; size: NA; D: TRBD1; CDR3: CAIGQGLNTEAFF; DNA: TGTGCCATCGGACAGGGTTTAAACACTGAAGCTTTCTTT
J: TRBJ1-2; V: TRBV14; size: NA; D: NA; CDR3: CASSQDLRPNYGYTF; DNA: TGTGCCAGCAGCCAAGATTTGCGCCCGAACTATGGCTACACCTTC
J: TRBJ1-1; V: TRBV29-1; size: NA; D: NA; CDR3: CSVRQNTEAFF; DNA: TGCAGCGTCCGACAGAACACTGAAGCTTTCTTT
J: TRBJ1-5; V: TRBV2; size: many; D: NA; CDR3: CASSDRAGRWAQHF; DNA: TGTGCCAGCAGTGACAGGGCCGGTCGATGGGCCCAGCATTTT
J: TRBJ1-6; V: TRBV7-2; size: NA; D: TRBD1; CDR3: CASSQDRGNSPLHF; DNA: TGTGCCAGCAGCCAGGACAGGGGCAATTCACCCCTCCACTTT
J: TRBJ2-5; V: TRBV4-1; size: NA; D: TRBD1; CDR3: CASSQWTGDETQYF; DNA: TGCGCCAGCAGCCAATGGACAGGGGATGAGACCCAGTACTTC
J: TRBJ1-5; V: TRBV7-3; size: NA; D: NA; CDR3: CASSQGSNQPQHF; DNA: TGTGCCAGCAGCCAGGGGAGCAATCAGCCCCAGCATTTT
J: TRBJ2-1; V: TRBV4-1; size: NA; D: TRBD2; CDR3: CASSQDPPQRGSYNEQFF; DNA: TGCGCCAGCAGCCAAGACCCCCCCCAGCGGGGGAGCTACAATGAGCAGTTCTTC
J: TRBJ2-6; V: TRBV6-5; size: NA; D: NA; CDR3: CASSYRRANVLTF; DNA: TGTGCCAGCAGTTACCGCAGGGCCAACGTCCTGACTTTC
J: TRBJ1-6; V: TRBV7-2; size: many; D: TRBD1; CDR3: CASSRGQGRSPLHF; DNA: TGTGCCAGCAGCCGCGGACAGGGAAGATCACCCCTCCACTTT
J: TRBJ1-1; V: TRBV4-3; size: few; D: NA; CDR3: CASSRGDLANTEAFF; DNA: TGCGCCAGCAGCCGAGGGGACCTTGCGAACACTGAAGCTTTCTTT
J: TRBJ2-7; V: TRBV19; size: NA; D: TRBD1; CDR3: CASSIGGTGGYEQYF; DNA: TGTGCCAGTAGTATAGGAGGGACAGGGGGCTACGAGCAGTACTTC
J: TRBJ2-5; V: TRBV2; size: NA; D: TRBD2; CDR3: CASSEGLAGGRQETQYF; DNA: TGTGCCAGCAGTGAGGGGCTAGCGGGGGGCAGGCAAGAGACCCAGTACTTC
J: TRBJ1-1; V: TRBV2; size: NA; D: NA; CDR3: CASTPERGQGAFF; DNA: TGTGCCAGCACGCCCGAACGGGGACAAGGAGCTTTCTTT
J: TRBJ1-4; V: TRBV2; size: NA; D: NA; CDR3: CASSEVGQGREKLFF; DNA: TGTGCCAGCAGTGAAGTGGGGCAGGGCCGCGAAAAACTGTTTTTT
J: TRBJ2-1; V: TRBV25-1; size: NA; D: TRBD2; CDR3: CASSEPGTSFAQFF; DNA: TGTGCCAGCAGTGAACCCGGGACTAGCTTCGCGCAGTTCTTC
J: TRBJ1-3; V: TRBV9; size: NA; D: NA; CDR3: CASSFQGSSGNTIYF; DNA: TGTGCCAGCAGCTTCCAGGGTAGCTCTGGAAACACCATATATTTT
J: TRBJ1-2; V: TRBV7-8; size: once; D: NA; CDR3: CASSFSTGRTDRVGYTF; DNA: TGTGCCAGCAGCTTTTCTACGGGTCGGACAGACCGCGTTGGCTACACCTTC
J: TRBJ2-7; V: TRBV7-8; size: NA; D: TRBD2; CDR3: CASSPGTWTSGGMYEQYF; DNA: TGTGCCAGCAGCCCCGGGACGTGGACTAGCGGGGGGATGTACGAGCAGTACTTC
J: TRBJ1-6; V: TRBV5-6; size: few; D: NA; CDR3: CASSPGVYSPLHF; DNA: TGTGCCAGCAGTCCTGGCGTCTACTCACCCCTCCACTTT
J: TRBJ1-2; V: TRBV11-1; size: NA; D: NA; CDR3: CASSLGSSDYGYTF; DNA: TGTGCCAGCAGCTTAGGTAGCAGTGACTATGGCTACACCTTC
J: TRBJ2-7; V: TRBV7-2; size: NA; D: TRBD1; CDR3: CASSPGQFYEQYF; DNA: TGTGCCAGCAGCCCGGGACAGTTCTACGAGCAGTACTTC
J: TRBJ1-4; V: TRBV5-4; size: NA; D: NA; CDR3: CASSQTGVLNEKLFF; DNA: TGTGCCAGCAGCCAGACGGGGGTACTTAATGAAAAACTGTTTTTT
J: TRBJ1-6; V: TRBV11-2; size: NA; D: NA; CDR3: CASSQRPTKGNSPLHF; DNA: TGTGCCAGCAGCCAGCGACCGACTAAAGGGAATTCACCCCTCCACTTT
J: TRBJ2-1; V: TRBV27; size: once; D: NA; CDR3: CASSFGGNNEQFF; DNA: TGTGCCAGCAGTTTTGGCGGTAACAATGAGCAGTTCTTC
J: TRBJ1-3; V: TRBV18; size: NA; D: NA; CDR3: CASSPDSSGNTIYF; DNA: TGTGCCAGCTCACCAGATTCCTCTGGAAACACCATATATTTT
J: TRBJ2-3; V: TRBV9; size: NA; D: NA; CDR3: CASSGDPVGDTQYF; DNA: TGTGCCAGCAGCGGCGATCCCGTCGGAGATACGCAGTATTTT
J: TRBJ2-5; V: TRBV19; size: NA; D: NA; CDR3: CASSISPRQGTQYF; DNA: TGTGCCAGTAGTATATCGCCTCGCCAGGGGACCCAGTACTTC
J: TRBJ2-7; V: TRBV21-1; size: NA; D: NA; CDR3: CASSKDIGQGESYEQYF; DNA: TGTGCCAGCAGCAAAGATATTGGGCAGGGGGAATCGTACGAGCAGTACTTC
J: TRBJ2-4; V: TRBV29-1; size: NA; D: NA; CDR3: CSVEVPGRTNIQYF; DNA: TGCAGCGTTGAAGTTCCAGGGCGGACAAACATTCAGTACTTC
J: TRBJ2-3; V: TRBV18; size: NA; D: NA; CDR3: CASSRYQGPSRGVPSQYF; DNA: TGTGCCAGCTCACGATATCAGGGACCTTCCAGAGGGGTTCCTTCGCAGTATTTT
J: TRBJ1-5; V: TRBV19; size: NA; D: TRBD1; CDR3: CASSMAGTGYNQPQHF; DNA: TGTGCCAGTAGTATGGCCGGGACAGGGTACAATCAGCCCCAGCATTTT
J: TRBJ2-5; V: TRBV6-5; size: NA; D: NA; CDR3: CASSPQSIEETQYF; DNA: TGTGCCAGCAGTCCTCAAAGTATTGAGGAGACCCAGTACTTC
J: TRBJ1-3; V: TRBV5-1; size: NA; D: TRBD1; CDR3: CASSSGTGAGNTIYF; DNA: TGCGCCAGCAGCTCAGGGACAGGGGCTGGAAACACCATATATTTT
J: TRBJ1-5; V: TRBV5-1; size: once; D: TRBD1; CDR3: CASSLGTGGANQPQHF; DNA: TGCGCCAGCAGCTTGGGGACAGGGGGCGCAAATCAGCCCCAGCATTTT
J: TRBJ1-1; V: TRBV18; size: NA; D: NA; CDR3: CASSLGQGGDTEAFF; DNA: TGTGCCAGCTCACTTGGACAAGGGGGGGACACTGAAGCTTTCTTT
J: TRBJ2-2; V: TRBV18; size: NA; D: NA; CDR3: CASSPPIAHGELFF; DNA: TGTGCCAGCTCACCACCGATAGCCCACGGGGAGCTGTTTTTT
J: TRBJ1-3; V: TRBV7-2; size: once; D: NA; CDR3: CASSLMFAASVGGNTIYF; DNA: TGTGCCAGCAGCTTAATGTTTGCCGCTTCCGTGGGGGGAAACACCATATATTTT
J: TRBJ1-4; V: TRBV11-2; size: NA; D: TRBD1; CDR3: CASSPRTGYATNEKLFF; DNA: TGTGCCAGCAGCCCCCGGACAGGATATGCAACTAATGAAAAACTGTTTTTT
J: TRBJ1-1; V: TRBV20-1; size: few; D: NA; CDR3: CSARPEVEAFF; DNA: TGCAGTGCCCGACCTGAAGTTGAAGCTTTCTTT
J: TRBJ2-4; V: TRBV19; size: NA; D: NA; CDR3: CASSRAVVGKNIQYF; DNA: TGTGCCAGTAGCAGGGCCGTAGTAGGCAAAAACATTCAGTACTTC
J: TRBJ1-2; V: TRBV6-5; size: NA; D: NA; CDR3: CASSLPRNYGYTF; DNA: TGTGCCAGCAGTCTTCCGAGGAACTATGGCTACACCTTC
J: TRBJ2-1; V: TRBV5-5; size: NA; D: NA; CDR3: CASSSKTGTGYNEQFF; DNA: TGTGCCAGCAGCTCAAAAACCGGGACGGGATACAATGAGCAGTTCTTC
J: TRBJ1-4; V: TRBV7-5; size: NA; D: NA; CDR3: CARSPLEATNEKLFF; DNA: TGTGCCAGAAGCCCCCTCGAGGCTACTAATGAAAAACTGTTTTTT
J: TRBJ1-4; V: TRBV4-1; size: NA; D: TRBD1; CDR3: CASSLQGRFNEKLFF; DNA: TGCGCCAGCAGCCTACAGGGGCGGTTTAATGAAAAACTGTTTTTT
J: TRBJ1-1; V: TRBV10-3; size: NA; D: NA; CDR3: CAISVSLGQGGTEAFF; DNA: TGTGCCATCAGTGTTAGTTTAGGGCAGGGCGGGACTGAAGCTTTCTTT
J: TRBJ2-7; V: TRBV15; size: NA; D: NA; CDR3: CATSRDPGWVSDEQYF; DNA: TGTGCCACCAGCAGAGACCCGGGATGGGTTTCTGACGAGCAGTACTTC
J: TRBJ2-1; V: TRBV18; size: NA; D: TRBD1; CDR3: CASSPWTGGTYNEQFF; DNA: TGTGCCAGCTCACCATGGACAGGGGGAACCTACAATGAGCAGTTCTTC
J: TRBJ2-5; V: TRBV5-5; size: NA; D: NA; CDR3: CASSLGTLRQETQYF; DNA: TGTGCCAGCAGCTTGGGCACACTAAGACAAGAGACCCAGTACTTC
J: TRBJ1-1; V: TRBV6-5; size: once; D: NA; CDR3: CASTSTTYTEAFF; DNA: TGTGCCAGCACCTCTACCACCTACACTGAAGCTTTCTTT
J: TRBJ1-2; V: TRBV5-5; size: NA; D: TRBD1; CDR3: CASSLGGRDYGYTF; DNA: TGTGCCAGCAGCTTAGGGGGCCGGGACTATGGCTACACCTTC